The 6 T cell receptor beta chains below were found in one sample sequenced in a study of shared clonotypes between healthy human individuals. CD8 cells regarded as naive lacked CD45RO, were positively chosen for CCR7, and omitted terminally differentiated effector memory CD45RA+ cells. Method: immunoSEQ multiplex PCR; TCRdb's copy keeps in-frame clones and lacks some. The sample consists of around 2.1 million clones, approximately 94% of them appearing once. Sequences were obtained from naive CD8+ T cells from PBMCs. The receptors shown here come from a man younger than 35 in good health. Some clones in this sample may be carry-over from other donors' samples.

This chain links TRBV9 with TRBJ1-3; 11 nucleotides match TRBD1. Per germline, CDR1 SGDLS and CDR2 YYNGEE. The CDR3 has 16 residues. Germline trimming cut 0 bases from V and 4 bases from J; bases unmatched to any gene: 3. In DNA form, the CDR3 reads TGTGCCAGCAGCGTAGGGACAGGGGGCACCGGAAACACCATATATTTT. Its translation: CASSVGTGGTGNTIYF.

Concerning this clone: Other DNA sequences in this sample translate to the same CDR3. The rearrangement links TRBV27 to TRBJ2-7, with D possibly being TRBD1 (6 bases). Germline CDR1 and CDR2: MNHEY and SMNVEV (reference sequence). Deletions cut 6 bases from V and 1 base from J, with 10 bases between. The length of the CDR3 is 13 residues. CDR3 sequence (DNA): TGTGCCAGCAGGCCGGACAGATCCTACGAGCAGTACTTC. It codes for CASRPDRSYEQYF.

This chain joins TRBV4-2 and TRBJ2-2; D remains unclear. The CDR3 has 19 residues. Germline V gene lookup returns CDR1 LGHNA and CDR2 YNFKEQ. Deletions cut 6 bases from V and 3 bases from J, with 26 bases between. The CDR3 DNA reads TGTGCCAGCAGGCGCGAAGGGTTCGACCAAAGCCGGTACACCGGGGAGCTGTTTTTT. The encoded protein is CASRREGFDQSRYTGELFF.

This chain connects TRBV5-4 to TRBJ2-7; 9 bases agree with TRBD2. Germline V gene lookup returns CDR1 SGHNT and CDR2 YYREEE (reference sequence). Germline trimming cut 4 bases from V and 3 bases from J; bases unmatched to any gene: 8. The CDR3 has 15 amino acids. CDR3 in amino acids: CASSPAGGPLYEQYF. The CDR3 nucleotides are TGTGCCAGCAGCCCTGCGGGGGGGCCCCTCTACGAGCAGTACTTC.

This chain uses TRBV7-9 with TRBJ2-7; D is unresolved. Germline V gives CDR1 SEHNR, CDR2 FQNEAQ (reference sequence). Trimming removed 5 bases from V and 5 bases from J, with 19 bases in between. The CDR3 consists of 15 residues. DNA of the CDR3: TGTGCCAGCAGCCCCCTCCGGATAGGGTTGGACGAGCAGTACTTC. This gives the protein CASSPLRIGLDEQYF.

In DNA, the CDR3 is TGTGCCAGCAGCTTGGGACGATCTGAAGCTTTCTTT. Encoded protein: CASSLGRSEAFF. The chain joins TRBV21-1 to TRBJ1-1. TRBV21-1 is reported as a pseudogene. The CDR3 has 12 residues.